These 30 T cell receptor beta chains originate from one sample sequenced in a study of HIV-infected patients and healthy controls. Reverse transcription used about 500 ng RNA and constant-region primers for alpha and beta. Using multiplexing indices, alpha and beta chain libraries were generated apart by chain-specific third strand synthesis. MiXCR was run by TCRdb on the 5' RACE reads, yielding one entry per CDR3 protein. Here the sample spans more than 8,500 distinct CDR3 sequences, 5.8% being singletons. All unsorted peripheral T cells were captured because whole blood was used without fractionation. The source material was blood. All receptors derive from an adult in good health.

This clonotype is medium-sized in the sample. The J gene is TRBJ1-5, the V gene TRBV7-9, with D uncertain. Per germline, CDR1 SEHNR and CDR2 FQNEAQ (reference sequence). The CDR3 covers 15 residues. The ends were cut back, 1 base at V and 7 bases at J, with 14 bases in the middle. CDR3 DNA sequence: TGTGCCAGCAGCTTAGGAATTGAAGGGATACAGCCCCAGCATTTT. Its translation: CASSLGIEGIQPQHF.

This rearrangement joins TRBV27 to TRBJ2-7, with 8 bases lining up with TRBD1. The V segment lost 5 bases and the J segment 6 bases; nucleotides outside the gene matches: 15. This CDR3 spans 16 amino acids. The germline V gene encodes CDR1 MNHEY and CDR2 SMNVEV (reference sequence). The CDR3 protein is CASSLRAGTGPSEQYF. CDR3 DNA: TGTGCCAGCAGTCTCAGAGCCGGGACAGGTCCATCCGAGCAGTACTTC.

This clonotype appeared many times. V is TRBV12-3 or TRBV12-4 and J is TRBJ2-2; 7 bases are shared with TRBD1. CDR3 length: 17 residues. The trim removed 2 bases at V and 0 bases at J, leaving 6 bases unmatched. The CDR3 loop is CASSLRTGHANTGELFF. In nucleotides, the CDR3 is TGTGCCAGCAGTTTACGGACAGGACACGCGAACACCGGGGAGCTGTTTTTT.

In its sample, this clonotype was seen many times. This rearrangement joins TRBV20-1 to TRBJ2-1; D unclear. V was clipped by 6 bases and J by 0 bases, with 15 bases between them. The CDR3 length is 15 residues. CDR1 is DFQATT, CDR2 SNEGSKA, per germline (reference sequence). CDR3 DNA: TGCAGTGCCCTCAGCCGGCTAACCTCCTACAATGAGCAGTTCTTC. This gives the protein CSALSRLTSYNEQFF.

The sample holds one count of this clonotype. V gene TRBV6-4 combines with J gene TRBJ2-1; 11 bases line up with TRBD2. The CDR3 contains 15 residues. CDR1 is MRHNA, CDR2 SNTAGT, per germline. The ends lost 5 bases at V and 6 bases at J; junction bases unmatched: 6. CDR3 sequence (DNA): TGTGCCAGCAGTATACTAGCGGGAGATTTCAATGAGCAGTTCTTC. Its protein product is CASSILAGDFNEQFF.

The sample holds many counts of this clonotype. The rearrangement uses TRBV19 and TRBJ1-2; 9 bases are a match to TRBD1. This CDR3 comprises 15 residues. CDR1 LNHDA and CDR2 SQIVND come from the germline V gene (reference sequence). Unmatched junction bases numbered 10, after V lost 4 bases and J lost 7 bases. The CDR3 reads CASSRQGVLFGGYTF. The CDR3 nucleotides are TGTGCCAGTAGTAGACAGGGGGTCCTATTCGGTGGCTACACCTTC.

This clonotype was counted ten times or more. V and J are TRBV28 and TRBJ2-1; D might be TRBD1 (5 bases). The CDR3 has 14 residues. Looked up from germline, CDR1 is MDHEN and CDR2 is SYDVKM. The V end was cut by 4 bases, the J end by 2 bases, with 9 bases between. As DNA, the CDR3 is TGTGCCAGCAGTTCACCGACAGCCTACAATGAGCAGTTCTTC. Translated: CASSSPTAYNEQFF. Based on the CDR3 plus reference TRBV28 and TRBJ2-1, the full variable domain is DVKVTQSSRYLVKRTGEKVFLECVQDMDHENMFWYRQDPGLGLRLIYFSYDVKMKEKGDIPEGYSVSREKKERFSLILESASTNQTSMYLCASSSPTAYNEQFFGPGTRLTVL.

This clonotype was recorded many times. The gene calls are TRBV30 and TRBJ1-2, with D unresolved. Germline loops: CDR1 GTSNPN, CDR2 SVGIG (reference sequence). V was trimmed by 3 bases and J by 1 base, leaving 9 bases between them. The CDR3 runs 13 residues. The CDR3 loop is CAWRRIYNYGYTF. The CDR3 bases are TGTGCCTGGAGAAGGATATATAACTATGGCTACACCTTC.

This clonotype was found many times. The CDR3 region has the DNA TGTGCCAGCAGTTATGGGGGGACTAATGAAAAACTGTTTTTT. It codes for CASSYGGTNEKLFF. V usage is TRBV6-5 and J usage is TRBJ1-4; tentatively, D is TRBD1 (5 bases). The CDR3 is made up of 14 amino acids. Trimming cost V 3 bases and J 2 bases, with 7 bases left between them. Per germline, CDR1 MNHEY and CDR2 SVGAGI.

By its share, this clonotype is medium-sized. The CDR3 here is CASSLPTSTDTQYF. The CDR3 DNA sequence: TGTGCCAGCAGTTTGCCAACTAGCACAGATACGCAGTATTTT. The chain combines TRBV28 with TRBJ2-3, with D unclear. This CDR3 is 14 amino acids long. Germline CDR1 and CDR2: MDHEN and SYDVKM. V was clipped by 3 bases and J by 0 bases, with 7 bases between them.

This clonotype ranks as medium-sized. This chain connects TRBV20-1 to TRBJ2-3; possibly TRBD2 for D (5 bases). V was clipped by 6 bases and J by 2 bases, with 18 bases between them. Germline V gives CDR1 DFQATT, CDR2 SNEGSKA (reference sequence). There are 15 residues in the CDR3. The chain's CDR3 is CSALDGERATDTQYF. The CDR3 DNA follows: TGCAGTGCCCTAGATGGGGAGAGGGCCACAGATACGCAGTATTTT.

To note about this clonotype: One end of the junction is discordant with germline, which a read error may explain. The chain uses TRBV2 and TRBJ1-1; D remains unclear. This CDR3 is built from 13 residues. CDR1 is SNHLY, CDR2 FYNNEI, per germline. The CDR3 bases are TGTGCCAGCAGCGGTGTAGGATGGGGAGAGCGGCTCTTT. Residues: CASSGVGWGERLF.

The chain recombines TRBV6-1 with TRBJ1-1; D is unresolved. V gave up 2 bases and J gave up 9 bases, with 13 bases separating them. The CDR3 totals 13 residues. The germline gives CDR1 MNHNS, CDR2 SASEGT. This CDR3 is CASSESEARKAFF. The DNA for the CDR3 is TGTGCCAGCAGTGAAAGTGAGGCCCGAAAAGCTTTCTTT.

The J gene is TRBJ2-6, the V gene TRBV6-2 or TRBV6-3; TRBD2 might be the D (5 bases). V lost 3 bases, J lost 9 bases, and 6 bases lay in between. The CDR3 totals 12 residues. CDR1 MNHEY and CDR2 SVGEGT come from the germline V gene. The CDR3 loop is CASSYAGNVLTF. The CDR3 nucleotides are TGTGCCAGCAGTTATGCGGGCAACGTCCTGACTTTC.

This clonotype showed up many times. The chain carries TRBV20-1 and TRBJ1-2; 8 nucleotides match TRBD1. With V trimmed by 4 bases and J by 6 bases, 4 bases remained unmatched. The CDR3 spans 12 residues. The V gene's germline CDR1 is DFQATT and CDR2 SNEGSKA (reference sequence). The CDR3: CSAKGQGDGYTF. As DNA, the CDR3 is TGCAGTGCTAAAGGACAGGGCGATGGCTACACCTTC.

This clonotype was seen many times. The rearrangement uses TRBV28 and TRBJ1-4; 8 positions agree with TRBD1. Germline V gives CDR1 MDHEN, CDR2 SYDVKM. With V trimmed by 6 bases and J by 6 bases, 0 bases remained unmatched. The CDR3 runs 12 residues. The CDR3 reads CASRTGDEKLFF. The CDR3 DNA sequence: TGTGCCAGCAGGACAGGGGATGAAAAACTGTTTTTT.

There are many counts of this clonotype. CDR3 sequence (DNA): TGTGCCAGCAGCTTGCCCGTGAACACTGAAGCTTTCTTT. This encodes CASSLPVNTEAFF. The chain employs TRBV7-9 and TRBJ1-1; no clear D. The V end was cut by 3 bases, the J end by 0 bases, with 5 bases between. Germline V lookup: CDR1 SEHNR, CDR2 FQNEAQ (reference sequence). The length of the CDR3 is 13 residues.

This clonotype is medium-sized (0.01 to 0.1%). V gene TRBV7-2 combines with J gene TRBJ1-1, with D possibly matching TRBD1 (5 bases). Deletions cut 7 bases from V and 6 bases from J, with 15 bases between. The CDR3 totals 13 residues. Germline CDR1 and CDR2: SGHTA and FQGNSA. CDR3 sequence (DNA): TGTGCCAGCACCACCCAGGGAAGGGCTGAAGCTTTCTTT. It translates to CASTTQGRAEAFF.

The V call is TRBV6-6, the J call TRBJ1-6; D ambiguous. V was trimmed by 0 bases and J by 9 bases, leaving 3 bases between them. The CDR3 length is 12 residues. The V gene's germline CDR1 is MNHNY and CDR2 SVGAGI (reference sequence). DNA of the CDR3: TGTGCCAGCAGTTACTCGGGTTCACCCCTCCACTTT. This translates into CASSYSGSPLHF.

This clonotype has a handful of counts. This rearrangement joins TRBV19 to TRBJ2-1, with unresolved D. The V gene's germline CDR1 is LNHDA and CDR2 SQIVND (reference sequence). This CDR3 has 12 amino acids. The ends were cut back, 5 bases at V and 7 bases at J, with 9 bases in the middle. Here the CDR3 reads CASSSRLNEQFF. CDR3 sequence (DNA): TGTGCCAGTAGTTCCCGACTTAATGAGCAGTTCTTC.

There are many counts of this clonotype. V usage is TRBV25-1 and J usage is TRBJ1-1, with D possibly matching TRBD1 (6 bases). In germline, CDR1 is MGHDK, CDR2 SYGVNS. Trimming took 7 bases from V and 14 from J, leaving 26 bases between them. The CDR3 runs 14 residues. The CDR3 is CASTPQGKTRASFF. The CDR3 region has the DNA TGTGCCAGCACCCCCCAGGGGAAAACACGTGCCAGCTTCTTT.

This clonotype was detected many times. The chain is built from TRBV7-2 and TRBJ2-1, with TRBD2 identical over 12 bases. Germline assignment: CDR1 SGHTA and CDR2 FQGNSA. V trimming: 4 bases; J trimming: 9 bases; junction bases outside the gene matches: 7. The CDR3 extends over 15 amino acids. CDR3 protein: CASSWTSGTRREQFF. In nucleotides, the CDR3 is TGTGCCAGCAGCTGGACTAGCGGGACTCGTCGTGAGCAGTTCTTC.

This clonotype was seen at least ten times. The J gene is TRBJ2-7, the V gene TRBV7-2, with 7 bases lining up with TRBD2. CDR3 length equals 15 residues. V trimming: 5 bases; J trimming: 1 base; junction bases outside the gene matches: 8. From germline, CDR1 is SGHTA and CDR2 FQGNSA. The CDR3 nucleotides are TGTGCCAGCAGCCCTCGAGCGGGGCTGTCCTACGAGCAGTACTTC. Its translation: CASSPRAGLSYEQYF.

This clonotype is medium-sized within its sample. The chain carries TRBV5-1 and TRBJ1-1; no firm D call. Trimming cost V 4 bases and J 0 bases, with 13 bases left between them. Germline V gene sequence: CDR1 SGHRS, CDR2 YFSETQ. The CDR3 contains 15 residues. The CDR3 sequence is CASSLSGQVNTEAFF. The CDR3 DNA is TGCGCCAGCAGCCTCTCTGGCCAGGTGAACACTGAAGCTTTCTTT.

This clonotype is deemed medium-sized. This chain uses TRBV7-2 with TRBJ1-1; a possible D gene is TRBD1 (5 bases). CDR1 and CDR2 from the germline V gene are SGHTA and FQGNSA. V lost 4 bases and J 0 bases, leaving 15 bases between the germline ends. This CDR3 spans 16 amino acids. DNA of the CDR3: TGTGCCAGCAGCTCAGGTTGGGGGACCATGAACACTGAAGCTTTCTTT. Translating gives CASSSGWGTMNTEAFF.

This clonotype is labeled as medium-sized. The J gene is TRBJ2-1, the V gene TRBV5-5, with TRBD1 matching 8 bases. From germline, CDR1 is SGHKS and CDR2 YYEKEE (reference sequence). CDR3 length equals 15 residues. Trimming took 2 bases from V and 5 from J; bases not matched to a gene: 6. The CDR3 loop reads CASSFRGQGNNEQFF. The CDR3 DNA sequence: TGTGCCAGCAGCTTTCGTGGACAGGGTAACAATGAGCAGTTCTTC.

In its sample, this clonotype ranks as medium-sized (0.01 to 0.1%). This chain joins TRBV12-3 or TRBV12-4 and TRBJ1-5; D is uncertain. The CDR3 runs 15 residues. The germline V and J ends were trimmed by 3 bases and 4 bases, with 13 bases remaining between them. The CDR3 sequence is CASSFSRRVNQPQHF. CDR3 nucleotide sequence: TGTGCCAGCAGTTTCTCGCGCCGTGTGAATCAGCCCCAGCATTTT.

This clonotype was recorded many times. The V and J genes are TRBV12-3 or TRBV12-4 and TRBJ2-3; possible D gene TRBD2, 6 bases. The CDR3 length is 16 residues. Trimming took 6 bases from V and 1 from J, leaving 17 bases between them. The CDR3 DNA sequence: TGTGCCAGCAGCCTAGGGACTGCCTTAGGCACAGATACGCAGTATTTT. Translated, it gives CASSLGTALGTDTQYF.

By share, this clonotype counts as medium-sized (0.01 to 0.1%). The rearrangement joins TRBV14 to TRBJ2-7, with unresolved D. Germline-derived CDR1 and CDR2 are SGHDN and FVKESK. This CDR3 has 12 residues. V was clipped by 3 bases and J by 1 base, with 4 bases between them. For the CDR3, the DNA is TGTGCCAGCAGCCACGGGTCCTACGAGCAGTACTTC. As protein: CASSHGSYEQYF.

This clonotype was counted at least ten times. The chain uses TRBV15 and TRBJ2-3; D is undetermined. This CDR3 contains 14 residues. Germline CDR1 reads LNHNV; CDR2 reads YYDKDF (reference sequence). Trimming stripped 7 bases from V and 3 bases from J, with 14 bases between. CDR3 DNA sequence: TGTGCCACCACGATACTCGGACGGACAGATACGCAGTATTTT. It yields the protein CATTILGRTDTQYF.